Listed below are T cell receptor beta chains from one sample, sequenced in a study of monozygotic twins with inflammatory bowel disease. TCRdb reprocessed the 5' RACE reads and keeps a single row for each CDR3 protein, giving no DNA. The repertoire table contains about 160,000 distinct CDR3 sequences. Sequencing input: blood. The receptors here all came from a human donor with ulcerative colitis or Crohn's disease, or a healthy co-twin of an affected twin (not recorded which). Both conserved end residues are part of each CDR3.

cdr3_aa,j_call,v_call
CASSLSLLSTNEQFF,TRBJ2-1,TRBV5-1
CASSSRVSYTGELFF,TRBJ2-2,TRBV7-8
CASSTTGLPLNNEQFF,TRBJ2-1,TRBV6-2/TRBV6-3
CASSSRGTPYEQYF,TRBJ2-7,TRBV11-2
CASRAQGPSWNGYTF,TRBJ1-2,TRBV28
CASSRGLLNEQFF,TRBJ2-1,TRBV27
CASSSLEGFAQYF,TRBJ2-3,TRBV7-2
CASSPAWVAFF,TRBJ1-1,TRBV2
CATSGVFDSRYEQYF,TRBJ2-7,TRBV24-1
CASSWASYNEQFF,TRBJ2-1,TRBV6-6
CASSDVGYQETQYF,TRBJ2-5,TRBV6-1
CASSPGLAGDVLYEQYF,TRBJ2-7,TRBV5-1
CASSEARIYEQYF,TRBJ2-7,TRBV6-1
CASRRDRRTERDTQYF,TRBJ2-3,TRBV7-9
CASSFRLAGGRRTYEQYF,TRBJ2-7,TRBV6-5
CASSQESGARGYTF,TRBJ1-2,TRBV4-2
CASSARGGSGSYGYTF,TRBJ1-2,TRBV13
CASSLQGAREPQHF,TRBJ1-5,TRBV28
CSARVRTIENIQYF,TRBJ2-4,TRBV20-1
CASSLSHDPTYNEQFF,TRBJ2-1,TRBV7-2
CASSRLGSPTGLATSGELFF,TRBJ2-2,TRBV5-1
CASSLAGTGSTQNIQYF,TRBJ2-4,TRBV5-6
CASSLGGVGDEQYF,TRBJ2-7,TRBV5-1
CASSWEGTGGSPLHF,TRBJ1-6,TRBV12-3/TRBV12-4
CASSLLSAHYYNEQFF,TRBJ2-1,TRBV5-1
CSASNLNTEAFF,TRBJ1-1,TRBV20-1
CASSFYSSKIYEQYF,TRBJ2-7,TRBV28
CASSQVFRGTSGYEQYF,TRBJ2-7,TRBV3-1
CASRPTSTHNEQFF,TRBJ2-1,TRBV5-1
CASSSTAPGGEQYF,TRBJ2-7,TRBV18
CASSELGVSHEQYF,TRBJ2-7,TRBV25-1
CASSVEVWRNEQFF,TRBJ2-1,TRBV9
CSARSRRYSNQPQHF,TRBJ1-5,TRBV20-1
CATSNRQGGGNEQFF,TRBJ2-1,TRBV24-1
CATHREYEQYF,TRBJ2-7,TRBV2
CASGGLTGTYNEQFF,TRBJ2-1,TRBV9
CSVEVGGRNTETFF,TRBJ1-1,TRBV29-1